The clone carrying this T cell receptor (beta chain) came up many times. Amplified material comprised TCR beta CDR3 regions derived from RNA transcripts. The workflow started with a first-round RT-PCR run with HTBI primers and then moved on to a second-round multiplex PCR. MiXCR was run by TCRdb on the multiplex PCR reads, yielding one entry per CDR3 protein. The table lists 680,000 or so distinct CDR3 sequences, 22% of them singletons. This CDR3 has 14 amino acids. Trimming took off 3 bases at V and 6 bases at J, with 14 bases between the two ends. This sample is drawn from a study of Graves' ophthalmopathy and Graves' hyperthyroidism. In this cohort's terms, stable hyperthyroidism meant no ophthalmopathy by 18 months of follow-up. The PBMC fraction was derived from roughly 10 ml of fresh peripheral blood.

The chain joins TRBV12-3 or TRBV12-4 to TRBJ1-2; D is ambiguous. The sequenced sample was peripheral blood. This TCR was recovered from a woman under 30 with stable Graves' hyperthyroidism. Some clones in this sample may be carry-over from other donors' samples. CDR3: CASSFDRSSHGYTF. In DNA form, the CDR3 reads TGTGCCAGCAGTTTCGACCGCTCCTCCCATGGCTACACCTTC.